The 32 T cell receptor beta chains below were found in one sample sequenced in a study of vaccination and CD4 T cells after COVID-19. These TCRs' antigens remain unknown. Described treatment: approximately nine-day PBMC culture with coronavirus spike peptide pools or control peptides (ViraFEST assay). It was before the COVID-19 pandemic (2011-2018) that the unexposed donor's CD4+ T cells were collected. Sequenced with the Oncomine TCR Beta short-read assay was DNA taken from cultured CD4+ T cells. From cultured CD4+ T cells, genomic DNA was extracted. TCRdb reanalysed the PCR reads using MiXCR and keeps one entry per CDR3 protein. The sample has several thousand distinct CDR3 sequences, roughly 29% seen once; the top ten hold around an eighth. Sequenced: CD4+ T cells from blood, cultured in vitro. The receptors stem from a human donor in good health.

The chain combines TRBV7-8 with TRBJ2-7, with 8 bases lining up with TRBD1. The ends lost 1 base at V and 3 bases at J; junction bases unmatched: 14. Germline CDR1 SGHVS, CDR2 FQNEAQ. This CDR3 region has 18 residues. The CDR3 DNA reads as TGTGCCAGCAGCTTAGGATTCGGTCCCATAACAGGGGGCTACGAGCAGTACTTC. Its translation is CASSLGFGPITGGYEQYF.

A few counts support this clonotype. V gene TRBV21-1 combines with J gene TRBJ1-1; no DNA check was done on the table's D call, TRBD1. TRBV21-1 constitutes a pseudogene. The CDR3 consists of 15 residues. CDR3 DNA sequence: TGTGCCAGCAGCAAAGCGCTCAGAGGGGACACTGAAGCTTTCTTT. It yields the protein CASSKALRGDTEAFF.

This clonotype has a handful of counts. CDR3 nucleotide sequence: TGTGCCAGCCGAGAGGGGACTCATCAGCCCCAGCATTTT. It is translated as CASREGTHQPQHF. The V call is TRBV28, the J call TRBJ1-5; D might be TRBD1 (5 bases). From germline, CDR1 is MDHEN and CDR2 SYDVKM. CDR3 length: 13 amino acids. The V end lost 8 bases, the J end lost 5 bases, and 13 bases lay between the germline ends.

This clonotype was seen a handful of times. The genes are TRBV10-3 and TRBJ2-5, with 10 nucleotides matching TRBD2. The trim removed 6 bases at V and 5 bases at J, leaving 6 bases unmatched. Germline V gene data show CDR1 as ENHRY and CDR2 as SYGVKD. There are 14 residues in the CDR3. This CDR3 is CAIRRAGGEETQYF. The CDR3 nucleotides read TGTGCCATCAGAAGAGCGGGAGGGGAGGAGACCCAGTACTTC.

The V gene is TRBV7-2, the J gene TRBJ2-6; the match to TRBD1 covers 8 bases. CDR1 and CDR2 from the germline V gene are SGHTA and FQGNSA. This CDR3 spans 17 amino acids. V shed 5 bases and J 0 bases; nucleotides not matched to a gene: 6. CDR3 DNA: TGTGCCAGCAGCCCACGGACAGGGCGCTCTGGGGCCAACGTCCTGACTTTC. This sequence encodes CASSPRTGRSGANVLTF.

This clonotype was seen a few times. V gene TRBV6-1 combines with J gene TRBJ1-1; no definite D call. The CDR3 sequence is 16 residues long. Germline V lookup: CDR1 MNHNS, CDR2 SASEGT. V dropped 6 bases and J dropped 1 base, with 18 bases sitting between them. The CDR3 coding sequence is TGTGCCAGCAGACCAACCTGGACGGAAAAGAACACTGAAGCTTTCTTT. Its translation: CASRPTWTEKNTEAFF.

The V call is TRBV6-2 or TRBV6-3, the J call TRBJ2-1; D not resolved. The ends were cut back, 8 bases at V and 6 bases at J, with 11 bases in the middle. The germline CDR1 and CDR2 sequences are MNHEY and SVGEGT. The CDR3 runs 12 residues. The CDR3 protein is CASSPVANEQFF. As DNA, the CDR3 is TGTGCCAGCTCCCCCGTAGCCAATGAGCAGTTCTTC.

Judged by abundance, this clonotype is medium-sized. This rearrangement joins TRBV27 to TRBJ1-5; D gene ambiguous. The CDR3 length is 15 residues. V dropped 5 bases and J dropped 4 bases, with 15 bases sitting between them. The germline CDR1 and CDR2 sequences are MNHEY and SMNVEV (reference sequence). CDR3 in amino acids: CASSPEPRVNQPQHF. CDR3 in DNA: TGTGCCAGCAGTCCGGAACCTCGGGTAAATCAGCCCCAGCATTTT.

This clonotype was found a few times. The chain combines TRBV7-2 with TRBJ2-2; D might be TRBD1 (6 bases). The germline V gene encodes CDR1 SGHTA and CDR2 FQGNSA. Trimming removed 6 bases at V and 5 bases at J, with 13 bases between. CDR3 length equals 14 residues. The CDR3 DNA sequence: TGTGCCAGCAGACTCGACAGGAGAACCGGGGAGCTGTTTTTT. Its translation: CASRLDRRTGELFF.

This chain joins TRBV7-2 and TRBJ2-1, with 7 positions matching TRBD2. The CDR3 contains 14 residues. CDR1 is SGHTA, CDR2 FQGNSA, per germline. After removal of 5 bases from V and 5 bases from J, the junction contained 6 bases not matched to a gene. This CDR3 is CASSNPAGNNEQFF. For the CDR3, the DNA is TGTGCCAGCAGCAATCCAGCGGGAAACAATGAGCAGTTCTTC.

V and J are TRBV9 and TRBJ1-6; D is uncertain. Germline loops: CDR1 SGDLS, CDR2 YYNGEE. This CDR3 is built from 13 residues. The germline V and J ends were trimmed by 0 bases and 9 bases, with 7 bases remaining between them. CDR3 residues: CASSVESVSPLHF. The CDR3 bases are TGTGCCAGCAGCGTAGAGTCGGTTTCACCCCTCCACTTT.

This clonotype was counted between two and nine times. The chain has TRBV20-1 and TRBJ1-2, with a possible D match to TRBD1 (6 bases). CDR3 size: 16 residues. Trimming removed 0 bases from V and 8 bases from J, with 22 bases in between. From germline, CDR1 is DFQATT and CDR2 SNEGSKA (reference sequence). The CDR3, as DNA: TGCAGTGCTAGAGAGGAGGAGGGGGGTAATTCTGGAGGCTACACCTTC. It translates to CSAREEEGGNSGGYTF.

CDR3 sequence: CASSPLGTSTDTQYF. As DNA, the CDR3 is TGTGCCAGCAGCCCCCTAGGTACTAGCACAGATACGCAGTATTTT. V is TRBV5-6 and J is TRBJ2-3; no clear D gene. This CDR3 comprises 15 residues. Trimming took off 4 bases at V and 0 bases at J, with 12 bases between the two ends. From germline, CDR1 is SGHDT and CDR2 YYEEEE.

This clonotype appeared a few times. V usage is TRBV28 and J usage is TRBJ1-1; 7 bases fit TRBD1. Germline loops: CDR1 MDHEN, CDR2 SYDVKM. The CDR3 consists of 14 residues. Trimming removed 5 bases from V and 8 bases from J; junction bases left unmatched: 11. The DNA of the CDR3 is TGTGCCAGCAGTCCCAACCTCGACAGGGCCGAAGCTTTCTTT. Protein sequence: CASSPNLDRAEAFF. Filled out from reference TRBV28 and TRBJ1-1, the complete variable domain reads DVKVTQSSRYLVKRTGEKVFLECVQDMDHENMFWYRQDPGLGLRLIYFSYDVKMKEKGDIPEGYSVSREKKERFSLILESASTNQTSMYLCASSPNLDRAEAFFGQGTRLTVV.

The V and J genes are TRBV5-8 and TRBJ2-1; possibly TRBD2 for D (6 bases). CDR3 size: 14 residues. V lost 5 bases, J lost 10 bases, and 19 bases lay in between. CDR1 and CDR2 (germline): SGHTS, YDEGEE. CDR3 bases: TGTGCCAGCAGTGGGCGGGGCCAGGGTGAGGAGCAGTTCTTC. It specifies CASSGRGQGEEQFF.

The rearrangement links TRBV28 to TRBJ1-5, with D unclear. The CDR3 spans 14 residues. The germline gives CDR1 MDHEN, CDR2 SYDVKM. Trimming took 10 bases from V and 0 from J, leaving 13 bases between them. The CDR3 is CATREIYSNQPQHF. The CDR3 region has the DNA TGTGCCACCCGGGAAATTTATAGCAATCAGCCCCAGCATTTT.

In its sample, this clonotype was seen a few times. The V and J genes are TRBV2 and TRBJ2-5; D gene unclear. This CDR3 region has 15 residues. Germline V gene data show CDR1 as SNHLY and CDR2 as FYNNEI. Between the trimmed V and J ends, which lost 8 bases and 5 bases, there was a span of 21 bases. The CDR3 here is CASADPSSRRETQYF. The CDR3 coding sequence is TGTGCCAGCGCCGACCCTAGTTCCAGGCGGGAGACCCAGTACTTC.

CDR3 residues: CASSPLSQETQYF. The CDR3 DNA reads as TGTGCCAGCTCACCACTAAGCCAAGAGACCCAGTACTTC. The chain has TRBV18 and TRBJ2-5; D uncertain. This CDR3 contains 13 residues. Trimming pared 1 base from V and 1 base from J, leaving 4 bases between. Per the germline V gene, CDR1 is KGHSH and CDR2 is LQKENI.

The chain employs TRBV2 and TRBJ2-1, with 7 bases aligning to TRBD1. CDR3 length: 14 amino acids. With 10 bases clipped from V and 9 bases from J, the junction kept 15 bases outside the gene matches. The germline gives CDR1 SNHLY, CDR2 FYNNEI. CDR3 nucleotide sequence: TGTGCCAAGCGTGGGGCAGGGGGAGAGGGTGAGCAGTTCTTC. Its protein is CAKRGAGGEGEQFF.

The chain has TRBV25-1 and TRBJ1-2, with unresolved D. In germline, CDR1 is MGHDK, CDR2 SYGVNS. CDR3 length: 14 amino acids. V was shortened by 0 bases and J by 3 bases, with 8 bases between the two germline ends. CDR3 sequence (DNA): TGTGCCAGCAGTGAATACGGGAGAGACTATGGCTACACCTTC. Encoded protein: CASSEYGRDYGYTF.

This clonotype was recorded a few times. This chain uses TRBV27 with TRBJ2-7; 11 nucleotides line up with TRBD1. The CDR3 has 14 amino acids. The junction had 8 bases not matched to a gene; V was cut back by 3 bases and J by 10 bases. Germline CDR1 is MNHEY and CDR2 is SMNVEV (reference sequence). The CDR3 spells CASSFNPGQGGQYF. CDR3 coding DNA: TGTGCCAGCAGTTTCAACCCGGGACAGGGGGGACAGTACTTC.

This clonotype turned up a few times. The chain links TRBV28 to TRBJ2-5, with D possibly TRBD2 on 7 matching bases. The CDR3 runs to 14 residues. Germline values: CDR1 MDHEN, CDR2 SYDVKM. V lost 5 bases, J lost 5 bases, and 15 bases lay in between. The CDR3 DNA is TGTGCCAGCAGTGCGGGGGCCTTAGGGGAGACCCAGTACTTC. It yields the protein CASSAGALGETQYF.

The CDR3 reads CSAGRGRDGYTF. In DNA form, the CDR3 reads TGCAGTGCTGGACGCGGCAGAGATGGCTACACCTTC. The J gene is TRBJ1-2, the V gene TRBV20-1; D gene ambiguous. The CDR3 totals 12 residues. CDR1 and CDR2 (germline): DFQATT, SNEGSKA (reference sequence). Trimming cost V 5 bases and J 6 bases, with 13 bases left between them.

In this sample, this clonotype turned up a few times. The chain has TRBV5-7 and TRBJ1-5; D is uncertain. TRBV5-7 is known as an ORF, though its function is uncertain. The CDR3 runs 13 residues. The V and J ends lost 3 bases and 2 bases respectively, with 6 bases between them. CDR3: CASSYTGNQPQHF. The CDR3 nucleotides read TGTGCCAGCAGCTACACCGGCAATCAGCCCCAGCATTTT.

This clonotype appeared a few times. The chain has TRBV6-2 or TRBV6-3 and TRBJ2-1, with D maybe TRBD2 (6 bases). Trimming removed 2 bases from V and 2 bases from J, with 13 bases in between. Germline CDR1 is MNHEY and CDR2 is SVGEGT. CDR3 length: 16 residues. In DNA form, the CDR3 reads TGTGCCAGCAGTTACGTAGCGGAGCCTCCCTACAATGAGCAGTTCTTC. Translated, it gives CASSYVAEPPYNEQFF.

This clonotype was recorded only once. The chain's CDR3 is CASSPGHGSPLHF. The CDR3 DNA is TGTGCCAGCAGCCCAGGTCATGGGTCACCCCTCCACTTT. The rearrangement uses TRBV7-6 and TRBJ1-6; D remains unclear. Trimming took off 5 bases at V and 10 bases at J, with 12 bases between the two ends. This CDR3 contains 13 residues. Germline assignment: CDR1 SGHVS and CDR2 FNYEAQ.

This clonotype was observed a handful of times. This chain joins TRBV12-3 or TRBV12-4 and TRBJ2-5; a weak D match, TRBD1 (7 bases). The CDR3 contains 13 residues. Trimming shortened V by 5 bases and J by 10 bases, and 17 bases separated the two germline ends. This chain's CDR3 is CASSPGLPGGQYF. For the CDR3, the DNA is TGTGCCAGCAGTCCGGGACTCCCAGGGGGCCAGTACTTC.

J is TRBJ1-6 and V is TRBV7-2; possibly TRBD1 for D (5 bases). Trimming took 1 base from V and 13 from J, leaving 17 bases between them. CDR1 is SGHTA, CDR2 FQGNSA, per germline. This CDR3 is built from 15 residues. CDR3: CASSLGAGGKRPLHF. In nucleotides, the CDR3 is TGTGCCAGCAGCTTAGGAGCTGGGGGGAAGCGTCCCCTCCACTTT.

This clonotype was counted only a few times. V usage is TRBV18 and J usage is TRBJ1-2; D might be TRBD1 (5 bases). Germline CDR1 is KGHSH and CDR2 is LQKENI. V was clipped by 1 base and J by 4 bases, with 13 bases between them. The CDR3 is made up of 15 amino acids. The CDR3 sequence is CASSPLTDSSYGYTF. The DNA of the CDR3 is TGTGCCAGCTCACCACTGACAGATTCGAGCTATGGCTACACCTTC.

This clonotype was counted a few times. The chain recombines TRBV7-2 with TRBJ1-5, with D possibly matching TRBD1 (5 bases). The CDR3 spans 17 residues. CDR1 is SGHTA, CDR2 FQGNSA, per germline. V lost 1 base to trimming and J lost 4 bases, with 17 bases between them. CDR3: CASSLGRGRVENQPQHF. The CDR3 coding sequence is TGTGCCAGCAGCTTAGGGAGGGGAAGAGTGGAGAATCAGCCCCAGCATTTT. Full variable domain (missing parts from reference TRBV7-2 and TRBJ1-5): GAGVSQSPSNKVTEKGKDVELRCDPISGHTALYWYRQSLGQGLEFLIYFQGNSAPDKSGLPSDRFSAERTGGSVSTLTIQRTQQEDSAVYLCASSLGRGRVENQPQHFGDGTRLSIL.

The rearrangement uses TRBV20-1 and TRBJ1-5; D is unresolved. The CDR3 is made up of 14 amino acids. Germline V CDR1 and CDR2: DFQATT, SNEGSKA (reference sequence). V lost 0 bases to trimming and J lost 0 bases, with 6 bases between them. The CDR3 is CSAREVNSNQPQHF. In DNA form, the CDR3 reads TGCAGTGCTAGAGAGGTCAATAGCAATCAGCCCCAGCATTTT.

V usage is TRBV12-3 or TRBV12-4 and J usage is TRBJ1-6; 7 bases match TRBD1. The CDR3 runs 14 residues. V lost 4 bases, J lost 4 bases, and 1 base stayed unmatched. The CDR3, as DNA: TGTGCCAGCAGTTGGGGACAGTATAATTCACCCCTCCACTTT. Its translation is CASSWGQYNSPLHF.